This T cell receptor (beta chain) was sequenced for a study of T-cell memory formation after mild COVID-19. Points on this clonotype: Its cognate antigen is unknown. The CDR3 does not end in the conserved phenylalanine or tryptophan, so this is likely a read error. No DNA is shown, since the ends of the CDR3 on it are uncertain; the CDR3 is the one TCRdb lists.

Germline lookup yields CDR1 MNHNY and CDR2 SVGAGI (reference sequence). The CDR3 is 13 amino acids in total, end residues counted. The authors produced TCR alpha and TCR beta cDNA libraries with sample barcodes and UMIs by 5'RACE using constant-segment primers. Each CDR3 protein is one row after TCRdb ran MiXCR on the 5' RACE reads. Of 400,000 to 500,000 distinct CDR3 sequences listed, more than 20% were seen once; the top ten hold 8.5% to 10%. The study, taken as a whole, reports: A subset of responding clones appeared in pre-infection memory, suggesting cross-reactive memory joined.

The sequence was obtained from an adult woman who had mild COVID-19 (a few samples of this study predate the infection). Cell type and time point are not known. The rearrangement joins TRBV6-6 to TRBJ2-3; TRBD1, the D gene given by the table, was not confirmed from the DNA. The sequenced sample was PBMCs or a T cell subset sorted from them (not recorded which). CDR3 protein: CASSDSSGAGGKL.